This T cell receptor beta chain was obtained from a study of beta chain features in type 1 diabetes. As for the study in general: The patient and healthy donor groups were comparable for age, gender and cell yields. Study-wide results and limits: For TCRB rearrangement, an influence of HLA type remained unresolved here.

The CDR3 sequence is 16 residues long. The V gene's germline CDR1 is LNHNV and CDR2 YYDKDF (reference sequence). V was shortened by 2 bases and J by 2 bases, with 16 bases between the two germline ends. This clone was seen only a few times. Its matching antigen is unknown. Every bit of the isolated RNA underwent reverse transcription, so sequencing read expressed TCRB transcripts. It was found that naive, central memory and regulatory T cell samples averaged about 3.5 million reads. Sequencing was performed with immunoSEQ multiplex PCR; in TCRdb, only in-frame clones are kept and a portion is missing. The sample shows around 500,000 clones, 10% to 12% of them seen only once.

The rearrangement links TRBV15 to TRBJ2-7, with D tentatively TRBD1 or TRBD2 (5 bases each). The sequenced material came from naive CD4+ T cells from blood. The TCR sequence derives from a woman younger than 30 in good health. CDR3 coding DNA: TGTGCCACCAGCAGACCGGGACGAAGTAAAGCCTACGAGCAGTACTTC. Translating it yields CATSRPGRSKAYEQYF.